These 11 T cell receptor beta chains came from one sample sequenced in a study of T-cell memory formation after mild COVID-19. TCRdb reanalysed the 5' RACE reads using MiXCR and keeps one entry per CDR3 protein. The sample consists of approximately 340,000 distinct CDR3 sequences, 15% to 20% of them appearing once. The sequenced material came from PBMCs or a T cell subset sorted from them (not recorded which). The receptors were gathered from a man between 18 and 35 years old who had mild COVID-19 (a few samples of this study predate the infection). Cell type and time point are not known.

This clonotype was picked up one time. This sequence joins TRBV5-1 and TRBJ1-1; D perhaps matches TRBD1 (6 bases). Germline-derived CDR1 and CDR2 are SGHRS and YFSETQ. The CDR3 has 15 residues. The V end lost 1 base, the J end lost 0 bases, and 10 bases lay between the germline ends. As DNA, the CDR3 is TGCGCCAGCAGCTTGCCCGGACAGCTGAACACTGAAGCTTTCTTT. Its translation is CASSLPGQLNTEAFF. Combining the CDR3 with reference TRBV5-1 and TRBJ1-1 gives the whole variable domain KAGVTQTPRYLIKTRGQQVTLSCSPISGHRSVSWYQQTPGQGLQFLFEYFSETQRNKGNFPGRFSGRQFSNSRSEMNVSTLELGDSALYLCASSLPGQLNTEAFFGQGTRLTVV.

This clonotype was seen many times. The V call is TRBV5-6, the J call TRBJ2-3; 9 bases line up with TRBD2. There are 16 residues in the CDR3. CDR1 is SGHDT and CDR2 is YYEEEE in the germline V gene. V lost 0 bases, J lost 4 bases, and 6 bases stayed unmatched. DNA for the CDR3: TGTGCCAGCAGCTTGGCGGTAGCGGGGGTGTCAGATACGCAGTATTTT. Translated, it gives CASSLAVAGVSDTQYF.

This clonotype was picked up a small number of times. V gene TRBV4-3 combines with J gene TRBJ2-2; D is undetermined. V was cut by 0 bases and J by 1 base, with 6 bases left in between. This CDR3 comprises 15 residues. Germline-derived CDR1 and CDR2 are LGHNA and YSLEER. CDR3 in amino acids: CASSQEAGNTGELFF. CDR3 nucleotides: TGCGCCAGCAGCCAAGAGGCAGGGAACACCGGGGAGCTGTTTTTT.

This clonotype was seen a handful of times. The chain employs TRBV10-3 and TRBJ2-2, with D possibly being TRBD1 (5 bases). V was cut by 7 bases and J by 2 bases, with 11 bases left in between. Germline CDR1 and CDR2: ENHRY and SYGVKD. This CDR3 is built from 14 residues. DNA of the CDR3: TGTGCCATCATGTCGACAGCTAACACCGGGGAGCTGTTTTTT. Encoded protein: CAIMSTANTGELFF.

The chain employs TRBV19 and TRBJ2-1; 8 positions match TRBD1. CDR3 length equals 15 residues. With 5 bases clipped from V and 5 bases from J, the junction kept 8 bases outside the gene matches. Per germline, CDR1 LNHDA and CDR2 SQIVND (reference sequence). The CDR3 loop is CASSSDRDYHNEQFF. CDR3 in DNA: TGTGCCAGTAGTTCGGACAGGGATTATCACAATGAGCAGTTCTTC.

The V call is TRBV12-3 or TRBV12-4, the J call TRBJ2-2; no firm D call. Between the trimmed V and J ends, which lost 3 bases and 7 bases, there was a span of 6 bases. The CDR3 covers 12 residues. CDR3 sequence reads: CASSFHIGELFF. CDR3 sequence (DNA): TGTGCCAGCAGTTTTCATATCGGGGAGCTGTTTTTT.

This clonotype has more than one count but fewer than ten. The rearrangement links TRBV11-3 to TRBJ2-6, with a possible D match to TRBD2 (5 bases). CDR1 is SGHNT, CDR2 YENEEA, per germline. The CDR3 is 16 residues long. Trimming took off 3 bases at V and 4 bases at J, with 13 bases between the two ends. The CDR3: CASSFGGNIGANVLTF. The DNA of the CDR3 is TGTGCCAGCAGCTTCGGAGGTAATATCGGGGCCAACGTCCTGACTTTC.

A few counts support this clonotype. The rearrangement links TRBV12-3 or TRBV12-4 to TRBJ1-1; no clear D. Trimming removed 3 bases at V and 11 bases at J, with 19 bases between. The CDR3 extends over 14 amino acids. CDR3 nucleotides: TGTGCCAGCAGTTTTGCGGGAGATATCGGTGAGGCTTTCTTT. Protein: CASSFAGDIGEAFF.

V and J are TRBV5-1 and TRBJ2-3, with TRBD1 matching 11 bases. After removal of 2 bases from V and 5 bases from J, the junction contained 4 bases not matched to a gene. The CDR3 totals 15 residues. Looked up from germline, CDR1 is SGHRS and CDR2 is YFSETQ. The CDR3 bases are TGCGCCAGCAGCTTTCGGACAGGGGGCAGAGATACGCAGTATTTT. Encoded protein: CASSFRTGGRDTQYF.

With regard to this clonotype: An end of the junction differs from the germline gene, which may be a read error. J is TRBJ1-5 and V is TRBV5-1, with D unresolved. The CDR3 has 13 residues. The germline gives CDR1 SGHRS, CDR2 YFSETQ. The CDR3 reads CASSLGVGQPQRF. As DNA, the CDR3 is TGCGCCAGCAGCTTGGGGGTCGGGCAGCCCCAGCGTTTT.

This clonotype has only a few counts. V usage is TRBV7-8 and J usage is TRBJ1-5; TRBD1 might be the D (6 bases). This CDR3 has 16 residues. Germline loops: CDR1 SGHVS, CDR2 FQNEAQ. V was cut by 1 base and J by 1 base, with 11 bases left in between. This CDR3 is CASSLDWGASNQPQHF. Written as DNA, the CDR3 is TGTGCCAGCAGCTTAGATTGGGGGGCAAGCAATCAGCCCCAGCATTTT.